This T cell receptor beta chain came from a study of T cells in Graves' hyperthyroidism and ophthalmopathy. The investigators amplified TCR beta CDR3 regions from RNA transcripts. Initially, a first-round RT-PCR of the TCR CDR3 employed the HTBI primer set. TCRdb reprocessed the multiplex PCR reads with MiXCR, giving one entry per CDR3 protein. The sample includes around 340,000 distinct CDR3 sequences, roughly 20% of them seen just once. This clonotype showed up many times. Sequences were obtained from blood. This receptor was identified in a woman aged 40 to 50 with Graves' ophthalmopathy.

The CDR3, as DNA: TGTGCCAGCAGGTGGGACCCAAACACTGAAGCTTTCTTT. This sequence encodes CASRWDPNTEAFF. The V gene is TRBV28, the J gene TRBJ1-1; possible D gene TRBD1, 5 bases. CDR1 and CDR2 from the germline V gene are MDHEN and SYDVKM. The CDR3 totals 13 residues. The V end lost 6 bases, the J end lost 2 bases, and 10 bases lay between the germline ends. Together with reference TRBV28 and TRBJ1-1, the CDR3 gives the full variable domain: DVKVTQSSRYLVKRTGEKVFLECVQDMDHENMFWYRQDPGLGLRLIYFSYDVKMKEKGDIPEGYSVSREKKERFSLILESASTNQTSMYLCASRWDPNTEAFFGQGTRLTVV.